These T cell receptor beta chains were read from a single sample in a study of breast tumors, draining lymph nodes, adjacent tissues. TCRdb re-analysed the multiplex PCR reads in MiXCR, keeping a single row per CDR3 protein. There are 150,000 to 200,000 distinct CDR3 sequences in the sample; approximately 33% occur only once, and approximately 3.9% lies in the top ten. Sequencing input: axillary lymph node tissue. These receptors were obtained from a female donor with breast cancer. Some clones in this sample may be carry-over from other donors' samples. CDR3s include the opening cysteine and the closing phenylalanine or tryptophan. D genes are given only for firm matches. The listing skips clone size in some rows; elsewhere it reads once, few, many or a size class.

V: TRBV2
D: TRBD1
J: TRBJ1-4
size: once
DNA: TGTGCCATCGACAGGGTTTGGGAGAAACTGTTTTTT
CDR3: CAIDRVWEKLFF

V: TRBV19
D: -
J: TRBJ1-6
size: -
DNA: TGTGCCAGTAGTATAGATCGATGGAGAGAAGACAATTCACCCCTCCACTTT
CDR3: CASSIDRWREDNSPLHF

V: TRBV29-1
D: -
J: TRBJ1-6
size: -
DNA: TGCAGCGTTGAATTCGGGCCAAACTCACCCCTCCACTTT
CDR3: CSVEFGPNSPLHF

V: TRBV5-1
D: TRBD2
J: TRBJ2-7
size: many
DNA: TGCGCCAGCAGCTTGCGGCAGGGAGGGGACGAGCAGTACTTC
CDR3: CASSLRQGGDEQYF

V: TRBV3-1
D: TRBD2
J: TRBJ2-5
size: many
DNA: TGTGCCAGCAGCCAAGCGGGAGGACCCTCTCAAGAGACCCAGTACTTC
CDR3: CASSQAGGPSQETQYF

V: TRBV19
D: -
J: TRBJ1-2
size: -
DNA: TGTGCCAGTAGTATTAGCGGACACACGAGAGGAACGTCCACCTTC
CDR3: CASSISGHTRGTSTF

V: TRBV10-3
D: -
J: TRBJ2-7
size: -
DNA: TGTGCCAGCAACCCCGGCAGGTCCTACGAGCAGTACTTC
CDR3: CASNPGRSYEQYF

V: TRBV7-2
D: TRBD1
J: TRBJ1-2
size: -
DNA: TGTGCCAGCAGCCGCGGGACAGTTTATAGTGGCTACACCTTC
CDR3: CASSRGTVYSGYTF

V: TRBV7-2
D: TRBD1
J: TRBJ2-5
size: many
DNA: TGTGCCAGCAGCCCCCACAGGGGCCAAGAGACCCAGTACTTC
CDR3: CASSPHRGQETQYF

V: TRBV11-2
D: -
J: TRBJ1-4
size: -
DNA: TGTGCCAGCAGCTTATATTTGGGAGCTAATGAAAAACTGTTTTTT
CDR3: CASSLYLGANEKLFF

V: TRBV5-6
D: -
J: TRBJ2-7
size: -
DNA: TGTGCCAACGAAGGGAGAGAGGTTGCCGAGCAGTACTTC
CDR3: CANEGREVAEQYF

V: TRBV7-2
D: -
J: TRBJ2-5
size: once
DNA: TGTGCCAGCAGCGTCAATTTCGTGAACACTGAAGAGACCCAGTACTTC
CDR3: CASSVNFVNTEETQYF

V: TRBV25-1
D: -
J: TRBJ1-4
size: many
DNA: TGTGCCAGCAGTGAAGATTTGGCAGGGCGCGAAAAACTGTTTTTT
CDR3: CASSEDLAGREKLFF

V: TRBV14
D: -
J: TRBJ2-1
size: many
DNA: TGTGCCAGCAGCCAAGTACGGTCGCCAGCCAATGAGCAGTTCTTC
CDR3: CASSQVRSPANEQFF

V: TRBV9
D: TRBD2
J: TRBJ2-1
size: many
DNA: TGTGCCAGCAGCGTAGAGATTGATGCGGGGGGCATCTACAATGAGCAGTTCTTC
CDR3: CASSVEIDAGGIYNEQFF

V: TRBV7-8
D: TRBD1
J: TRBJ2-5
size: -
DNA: TGTGCCAGCTTCGGGACAGGGGGAGAGACCCAGTACTTC
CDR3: CASFGTGGETQYF

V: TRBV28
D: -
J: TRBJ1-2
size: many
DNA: TGTGCCAGCAGTACGGGAGGGTATGGCTACACCTTC
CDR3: CASSTGGYGYTF

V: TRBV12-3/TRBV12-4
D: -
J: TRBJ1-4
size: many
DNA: TGTGCCAGCAGTTTTAATTCGGGAAAACTGTTTTTT
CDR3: CASSFNSGKLFF

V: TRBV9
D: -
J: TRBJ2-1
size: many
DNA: TGTGCCAGCAGCGTAGGTCTTATGAACTCCTTACTAAATGAGCAGTTCTTC
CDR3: CASSVGLMNSLLNEQFF

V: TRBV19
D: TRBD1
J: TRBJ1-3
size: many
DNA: TGTGCCAGTAGTACCGGACAGGGAAGGGCACTCTTTGGAAACACCATATATTTT
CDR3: CASSTGQGRALFGNTIYF

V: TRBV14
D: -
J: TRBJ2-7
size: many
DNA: TGTGCCAGCAGCCCCCGATCGGGTGAGCAGTACTTC
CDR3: CASSPRSGEQYF

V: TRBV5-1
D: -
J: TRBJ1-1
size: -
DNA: TGCGCCAGCAGCTTGGCCGGCACTGAAGCTCTCTTT
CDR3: CASSLAGTEALF

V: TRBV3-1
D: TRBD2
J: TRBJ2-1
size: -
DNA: TGTGCCAGCAAAGCTAGCGGAGCGTACAATGAGCAGTTCTTC
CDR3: CASKASGAYNEQFF

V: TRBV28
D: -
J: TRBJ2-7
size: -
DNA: TGTGCCAGCAGTTCAGGGGATGCTAGGCGCTACGAGCAGTACTTC
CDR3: CASSSGDARRYEQYF

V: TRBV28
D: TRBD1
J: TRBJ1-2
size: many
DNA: TGTGCCAGCAGTTTTGGGACAGGGGGCGCAGGCTATGGCTACACCTTC
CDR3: CASSFGTGGAGYGYTF

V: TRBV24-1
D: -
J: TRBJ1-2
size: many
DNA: TGTGGCCAAAGTGTGGGGCAAGGCTATGGCTACACCTTC
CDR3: CGQSVGQGYGYTF

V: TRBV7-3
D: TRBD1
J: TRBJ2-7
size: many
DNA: TGTGCCAGCAGCTCCCCACTGGGACAGCGATACGAGCAGTACTTC
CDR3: CASSSPLGQRYEQYF

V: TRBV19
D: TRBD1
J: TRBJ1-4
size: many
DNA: TGTGCCAGCAGGACAGGGGGAAGTTATGAAAAACTGTTTTTT
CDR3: CASRTGGSYEKLFF

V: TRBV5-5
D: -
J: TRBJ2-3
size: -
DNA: TGTGCCAGCAGCTTGGACGCCACGGATACGCGGTATTTT
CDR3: CASSLDATDTRYF

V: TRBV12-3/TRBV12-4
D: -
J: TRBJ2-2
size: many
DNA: TGTGCCAGCAGTCCACTGACTGCTACCAACACCGGGGAGCTGTTTTTT
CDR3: CASSPLTATNTGELFF

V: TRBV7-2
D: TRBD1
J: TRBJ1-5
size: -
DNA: TGTGCCAGCAGCCTAGGGACAGGGGTCATGAGGGACGGCAATCAGCCCCAGCATTTT
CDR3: CASSLGTGVMRDGNQPQHF

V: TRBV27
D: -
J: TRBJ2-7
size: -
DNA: TGTGCCAGCAGTTTTGGCCCGGCCTACGAGCAGTACTTC
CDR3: CASSFGPAYEQYF

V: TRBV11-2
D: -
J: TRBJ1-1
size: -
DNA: TGTGCCAGCAGCTTAGCGTCGGGGATAGAAGCTTTCTTT
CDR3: CASSLASGIEAFF

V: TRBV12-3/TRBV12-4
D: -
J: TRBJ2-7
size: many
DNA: TGTGCCAGCAGCATTTCTTCTACCTCCTACGAGCAGTACTTC
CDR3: CASSISSTSYEQYF

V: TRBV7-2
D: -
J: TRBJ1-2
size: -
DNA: TGTGCCAGCAGTCAAAGTACCTGGGATGGCTACACCTTC
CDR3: CASSQSTWDGYTF

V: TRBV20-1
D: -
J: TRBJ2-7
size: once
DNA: TGCAGTGCTTATGACAGGAACGACTACGAGCAGTACTTC
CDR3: CSAYDRNDYEQYF

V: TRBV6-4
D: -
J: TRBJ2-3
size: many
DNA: TGTGCCAGCAGTGACTCGGGAGATACGCAGTATTTT
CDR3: CASSDSGDTQYF

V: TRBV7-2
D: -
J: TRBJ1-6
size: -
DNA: TGTGCCGGCAGCCTCCAAGCCGCCGGCTCACCCCTCCACTTT
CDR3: CAGSLQAAGSPLHF

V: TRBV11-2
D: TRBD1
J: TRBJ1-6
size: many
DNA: TGTGCCAGCGGCTACTCACCCGGGACAGATTATAATTCACCCCTCCACTTT
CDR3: CASGYSPGTDYNSPLHF

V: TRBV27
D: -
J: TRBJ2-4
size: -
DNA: TGTGCCAGCAGTGGGGGGTGGGCCAAAAACATTCAGTACTTC
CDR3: CASSGGWAKNIQYF

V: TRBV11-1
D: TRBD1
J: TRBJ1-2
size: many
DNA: TGTGCCAGCAGCTCAGGGGGGTACGGCTACACCTTC
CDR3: CASSSGGYGYTF

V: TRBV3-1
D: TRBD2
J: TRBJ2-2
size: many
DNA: TGTGCCAGCAGCCAAGAGTGGTTCGGCGGGGGGGCCGACACCGGGGAGCTGTTTTTT
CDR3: CASSQEWFGGGADTGELFF

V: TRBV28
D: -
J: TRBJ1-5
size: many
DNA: TGTGCCAGCATATCTGGGGCAATCGAGCAGCCCCAGCATTTT
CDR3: CASISGAIEQPQHF

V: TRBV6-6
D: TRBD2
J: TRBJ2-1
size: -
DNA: TGTGCCAGCAGTTACCGTGAGACCCTAGCGGGGGGGCGCAATGAGCAGTTCTTC
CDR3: CASSYRETLAGGRNEQFF

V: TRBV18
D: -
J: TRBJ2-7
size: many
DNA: TGTGCCAGCTCACCATTGGAGGGCGAGCAGTACTTC
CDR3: CASSPLEGEQYF

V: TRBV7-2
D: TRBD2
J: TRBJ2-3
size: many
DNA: TGTGCCAGCAGCTTAGTTCGCCGGGAGGCGCAGTATTTT
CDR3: CASSLVRREAQYF

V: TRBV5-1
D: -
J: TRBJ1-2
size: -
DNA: TGCGCCAGCAGCGATGGACTGGGTGACTATGGCTACACCTTC
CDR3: CASSDGLGDYGYTF

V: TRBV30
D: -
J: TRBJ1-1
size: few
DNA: TGTGCCTGTCATGCAGGGGCCCCTTTGAACACTGAAGCTTTCTTT
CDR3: CACHAGAPLNTEAFF

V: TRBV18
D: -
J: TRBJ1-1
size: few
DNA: TGTGCCAGCTCACCAGCCAGGGGCACTGAAGCTTTCTTT
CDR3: CASSPARGTEAFF

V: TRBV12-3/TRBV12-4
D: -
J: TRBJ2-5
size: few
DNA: TGTGCCAGCAGTTTCTCTCGGCGGGGTGGGGAGACCCAGTACTTC
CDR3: CASSFSRRGGETQYF

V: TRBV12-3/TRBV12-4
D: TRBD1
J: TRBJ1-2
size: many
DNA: TGTGCCAGCAGTTCAGGGGGAGGGCACTACTATGGCTACACCTTC
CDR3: CASSSGGGHYYGYTF

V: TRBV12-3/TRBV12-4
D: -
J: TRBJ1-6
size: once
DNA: TGTGCCAGCAGTTTTGGGGGGGGCTTT
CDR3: CASSFGGGF

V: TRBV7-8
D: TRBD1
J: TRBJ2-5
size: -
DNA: TGTGCCAGCAGCTTAGGTACCTACGGACAGGGCCAAGAGACCCAGTACTTC
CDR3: CASSLGTYGQGQETQYF

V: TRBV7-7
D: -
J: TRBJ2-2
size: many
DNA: TGTGCTAGCAGCTTAGTTAGCAGGGAGGACACCGGGGAGCTGTTTTTT
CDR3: CASSLVSREDTGELFF

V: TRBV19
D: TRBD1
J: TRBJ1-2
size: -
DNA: TGTGCCAGTAGTATCCTAAGGACAGGGGACTATGGCTACACCTTC
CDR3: CASSILRTGDYGYTF

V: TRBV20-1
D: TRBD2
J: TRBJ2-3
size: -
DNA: TGCAGTGCCAAGCCCGGACTAGCGGGGGGAATCACAGATACGCAGTATTTT
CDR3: CSAKPGLAGGITDTQYF

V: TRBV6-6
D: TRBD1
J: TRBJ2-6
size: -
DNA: TGTGCCAGCAGTTACTCCCAGGGGGATTTTTACTCTGGGGCCAACGTCCTGACTTTC
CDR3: CASSYSQGDFYSGANVLTF